This T cell receptor (beta chain) was sequenced during a study of graft-versus-host responses after intestinal transplantation. Losses at the gene ends were 3 bases for V and 4 bases for J; bases not matched to a gene: 7. The germline V gene encodes CDR1 MNHNS and CDR2 SASEGT. CDR3 length: 16 residues. The protocol was immunoSEQ multiplex PCR, while the TCRdb copy is restricted to in-frame clones and leaves out a portion. This table has some 85,000 clones, around 87% appearing once. This clone has only a few counts. Its antigen is still unknown. Study findings and constraints: Detection of GvH clones occurred in recipient marrow, and some had their first appearance in ileum or blood.

This receptor was identified in a human donor who was the organ donor for an intestinal transplant. This rearrangement joins TRBV6-1 to TRBJ2-1, with TRBD1 matching 9 bases. The input for sequencing was unstimulated CD8+ T cells sorted from spleen or lymph node cells, taken before transplant. The CDR3 here is CASSEEEGQGYNEQFF. CDR3 DNA sequence: TGTGCCAGCAGTGAGGAGGAGGGACAGGGATACAATGAGCAGTTCTTC.